The rows below give T cell receptor beta chains drawn from one sample of a study of T cell changes during pregnancy in multiple sclerosis. Assay used: immunoSEQ multiplex PCR; TCRdb lists only in-frame clones, some missing. The sample includes about 71,000 clones, about 92% of them seen just once. Sequencing used peripheral blood, obtained in the third trimester of pregnancy. The receptors derive from a female donor with multiple sclerosis, enrolled in a pregnancy study. CDR3s include the opening cysteine and the closing phenylalanine or tryptophan. The D gene is left open where the match is weak. The size field is filled for only some rows; it gives once, few, many or a size class.

16 . . TRBJ1-6 TRBV5-6 TGTGCCAGCAGCTCGTATAAAACAGGGAAGAATTCACCCCTCCACTTT CASSSYKTGKNSPLHF
17 . . TRBJ1-5 TRBV2 TGTGCCAGCAGCGACCCTTTGACAGAGCCGAGCAATCAGCCCCAGCATTTT CASSDPLTEPSNQPQHF
15 TRBD1 . TRBJ2-1 TRBV28 TGTGCCAGCAGTTCGAGACAGGGATTCTACAATGAGCAGTTCTTC CASSSRQGFYNEQFF
14 . . TRBJ1-1 TRBV7-2 TGTGCCAGCAGCTTCTCGACACGTAACACTGAAGCTTTCTTT CASSFSTRNTEAFF
14 . . TRBJ2-3 TRBV7-2 TGTGCCAGCAGCTTAGGAGCGTACTCAGATACGCAGTATTTT CASSLGAYSDTQYF
14 . few TRBJ1-1 TRBV5-1 TGCGCCAGCAGCTTTAACTTTGAGTACACTGAAGCTTTCTTT CASSFNFEYTEAFF
18 TRBD1 . TRBJ1-1 TRBV25-1 TGTGCCAGCAGTGAACGTGACCTACAGGGGGTGGCGAACACTGAAGCTTTCTTT CASSERDLQGVANTEAFF
14 . . TRBJ2-7 TRBV5-1 TGCGCCAGCAGCCGAACTGATAGCTCCTACGAGCAGTACTTC CASSRTDSSYEQYF
13 . few TRBJ2-7 TRBV14 TGTGCCAGCAGCCAAGGCCACACAAGGGGGCAGTACTTC CASSQGHTRGQYF
15 . . TRBJ1-3 TRBV2 TGTGCCAGCAGTGAAAGTAGGAGGCGTGGAAACACCATATATTTT CASSESRRRGNTIYF
13 . . TRBJ1-3 TRBV18 TGTGCCAGCTCAGAGAGCTCTGGAAACACCATATATTTT CASSESSGNTIYF
16 . . TRBJ2-2 TRBV6-6 TGTGCCAGCAGTTCGCTTCAGATAACGAACACCGGGGAGCTGTTTTTT CASSSLQITNTGELFF
13 . . TRBJ2-7 TRBV14 TGTGCCAGCAGCCAATTCAGCGGTGTGGAGCAGTACTTC CASSQFSGVEQYF
14 TRBD1 . TRBJ2-7 TRBV18 TGTGCCAGCTCCTCACCCAGGGGGCCCAACGAGCAGTACTTC CASSSPRGPNEQYF
17 TRBD1 once TRBJ2-2 TRBV14 TGTGCCAGCAGCCAAGCGAGGGACAGGGGCGGCACCGGGGAGCTGTTTTTT CASSQARDRGGTGELFF
15 TRBD2 . TRBJ2-7 TRBV10-2 TGCGCCAGCAGTGAGTTTCCGGGACTACACTACGAGCAGTACTTC CASSEFPGLHYEQYF
15 TRBD2 . TRBJ2-2 TRBV7-2 TGTGCCAGCAGCCCTAGCGGGAGCGTCTCCGGGGAGCTGTTTTTT CASSPSGSVSGELFF
16 . . TRBJ2-7 TRBV4-2 TGTGCCAGCAGCCAAGATCATGGAGACGGTGCCTACGAGCAGTACTTC CASSQDHGDGAYEQYF
13 . . TRBJ2-5 TRBV28 TGTGCCAGCCACTGGACTGGCCAAGAGACCCAGTACTTC CASHWTGQETQYF
14 TRBD2 . TRBJ2-7 TRBV27 TGTGCCAGCAGTTTTGCCGGGGGGATCTACGAGCAGTACTTC CASSFAGGIYEQYF
13 . . TRBJ2-7 TRBV19 TGTGCCAGTAGTACAAAGGACACCTACGAGCAGTACTTC CASSTKDTYEQYF
13 . . TRBJ1-2 TRBV9 TGTGCCAGCAGCGTAGTTCACGGTTATGGCTACACCTTC CASSVVHGYGYTF
18 . once TRBJ2-2 TRBV21-1 TGTGCCAGCAGCAAAGGAGTAGCGAGCGGCCGCCCCCTGAGGGAGCTGTTTTTT CASSKGVASGRPLRELFF
14 TRBD1 . TRBJ1-2 TRBV7-2 TGTGCCAGCAGCTTAGTTTCAGGGGGAAGAGGCTACACCTTC CASSLVSGGRGYTF
14 TRBD2 . TRBJ2-1 TRBV28 TGTGCCAGCAGTAGGACTAGCGGGAGCAATGAGCAGTTCTTC CASSRTSGSNEQFF
13 . . TRBJ1-1 TRBV30 TGTGCCTGGAGTGTATCCTGGGAGACTGAAGCTTTCTTT CAWSVSWETEAFF
16 TRBD2 . TRBJ2-1 TRBV28 TGTGCCAGCAGCTGGGGACTAGCGGATTCCTACAATGAGCAGTTCTTC CASSWGLADSYNEQFF
13 . . TRBJ2-1 TRBV28 TGTGCCAGCAGTTTAAACGGCTACAATGAGCAGTTCTTC CASSLNGYNEQFF
16 TRBD2 . TRBJ2-1 TRBV10-1 TGCGCCAGCAGTGAGGCCAGCGGGAGCTCCTACAATGAGCAGTTCTTC CASSEASGSSYNEQFF